Listed below are T cell receptor beta chains from one sample, sequenced in a study of patients and donors after allogeneic stem cell transplantation. MiXCR, applied by TCRdb to the RT-PCR reads, yields one record per CDR3 protein. Altogether fewer than 95,000 distinct CDR3 sequences are present, around 5% being singletons, with the ten largest covering about 2.5%. Material for sequencing was blood, either unsorted or a sorted T cell fraction (not recorded which). These receptors were taken from a human donor who was either an allogeneic HSCT recipient or a stem cell or donor lymphocyte infusion donor (not recorded which). It is not recorded whose cells these are; they may come from a transplant donor. The CDR3 runs from the conserved cysteine through the conserved F or W. The order of the fields is clone size, D gene, V gene, J gene, CDR3 protein, CDR3 DNA. A D gene is named only where the DNA matches it firmly. Clone size, where shown, is once, few, many, or a class for clones that have expanded.

size: many
D: NA
V: TRBV28
J: TRBJ2-7
CDR3: CASSPPGYYEQYF
DNA: TGTGCCAGCAGCCCCCCAGGGTACTACGAGCAGTACTTC

size: NA
D: TRBD2
V: TRBV20-1
J: TRBJ2-7
CDR3: CSAAITSGGLEQYF
DNA: TGCAGTGCTGCCATTACTAGCGGGGGCCTCGAGCAGTACTTC

size: many
D: NA
V: TRBV2
J: TRBJ2-7
CDR3: CASSLSGWDYEQYF
DNA: TGTGCCAGCAGCTTGAGCGGGTGGGACTACGAGCAGTACTTC

size: NA
D: NA
V: TRBV3-1
J: TRBJ2-2
CDR3: CASSQGGTANTGELFF
DNA: TGTGCCAGCAGCCAAGGCGGGACAGCCAACACCGGGGAGCTGTTTTTT

size: many
D: TRBD2
V: TRBV27
J: TRBJ2-1
CDR3: CASSFPRLAGIGEQFF
DNA: TGTGCCAGCAGTTTTCCGCGACTAGCGGGAATAGGTGAGCAGTTCTTC

size: few
D: TRBD1
V: TRBV12-3/TRBV12-4
J: TRBJ1-5
CDR3: CASRKGQGMTHQPQHF
DNA: TGTGCCAGCAGAAAAGGACAGGGTATGACCCATCAGCCCCAGCATTTT

size: many
D: NA
V: TRBV9
J: TRBJ2-5
CDR3: CASSVSGFQETQYF
DNA: TGTGCCAGCAGCGTATCAGGGTTCCAAGAGACCCAGTACTTC

size: many
D: NA
V: TRBV11-2
J: TRBJ1-1
CDR3: CASSPRWGNTEAFF
DNA: TGTGCCAGCAGCCCTAGGTGGGGGAACACTGAAGCTTTCTTT

size: NA
D: TRBD2
V: TRBV3-1
J: TRBJ2-3
CDR3: CASSHPPTSGYTDTQYF
DNA: TGTGCCAGCAGCCACCCCCCGACTAGCGGATACACAGATACGCAGTATTTT

size: NA
D: NA
V: TRBV18
J: TRBJ2-4
CDR3: CASSPMLDRAKNIQYF
DNA: TGTGCCAGCTCACCGATGCTTGACCGGGCTAAAAACATTCAGTACTTC

size: NA
D: TRBD1
V: TRBV20-1
J: TRBJ2-7
CDR3: CSAMDRGGRGSYEQYF
DNA: TGCAGTGCTATGGACAGGGGAGGTAGGGGCTCCTACGAGCAGTACTTC

size: many
D: TRBD1
V: TRBV27
J: TRBJ2-1
CDR3: CASSLDRDRGFFFF
DNA: TGTGCCAGCAGTCTCGACCGGGACAGAGGTTTTTTCTTCTTC

size: few
D: NA
V: TRBV7-8
J: TRBJ1-3
CDR3: CASSPYRTGISGNTIYF
DNA: TGTGCCAGCAGCCCCTACCGAACAGGGATCAGCGGAAACACCATATATTTT

size: many
D: NA
V: TRBV19
J: TRBJ2-4
CDR3: CASSIVGDQAKNIQYF
DNA: TGTGCCAGTAGTATAGTCGGGGACCAAGCCAAAAACATTCAGTACTTC

size: few
D: TRBD2
V: TRBV5-1
J: TRBJ2-2
CDR3: CASSLELAGGPGTGELFF
DNA: TGCGCCAGCAGCTTGGAACTAGCGGGAGGGCCCGGAACCGGGGAGCTGTTTTTT

size: many
D: NA
V: TRBV20-1
J: TRBJ1-6
CDR3: CSARTAPRSPLHF
DNA: TGCAGTGCTAGAACAGCACCGAGGTCACCCCTCCACTTT

size: few
D: TRBD2
V: TRBV13
J: TRBJ2-3
CDR3: CASSPRGAGGLTDTQYF
DNA: TGTGCCAGCAGCCCCCGGGGAGCGGGGGGCCTCACAGATACGCAGTATTTT

size: NA
D: TRBD1
V: TRBV20-1
J: TRBJ2-2
CDR3: CSASRGQGAGELFF
DNA: TGCAGTGCTAGCCGCGGACAGGGGGCCGGGGAGCTGTTTTTT